Below are 14 T cell receptor beta chains sequenced from a single sample in a study of blood T cell repertoires in COVID-19. The table came from immunoSEQ multiplex PCR; TCRdb's copy has only in-frame clones and leaves some out. This sample has about 210,000 clones, with almost 85% found just once. Sequencing was carried out using peripheral blood. The receptors come from a woman in her 40s with acute or convalescent COVID-19.

This chain uses TRBV19 with TRBJ2-2; the match to TRBD1 covers 8 bases. Germline V gene sequence: CDR1 LNHDA, CDR2 SQIVND (reference sequence). Unmatched junction bases numbered 8, after V lost 6 bases and J lost 2 bases. CDR3 length: 16 residues. CDR3 loop: CASRAQGAYNTGELFF. CDR3 nucleotides: TGTGCCAGTAGGGCGCAGGGGGCCTATAACACCGGGGAGCTGTTTTTT.

The V and J genes are TRBV5-6 and TRBJ2-7, with 7 positions matching TRBD1. Unmatched junction bases numbered 7, after V lost 2 bases and J lost 2 bases. The CDR3 spans 15 residues. Germline V gene data show CDR1 as SGHDT and CDR2 as YYEEEE. CDR3 bases: TGTGCCAGCAGCTTTTTCTCCGGGACAGCCTACGAGCAGTACTTC. It translates to CASSFFSGTAYEQYF.

The chain links TRBV14 to TRBJ2-1; 7 bases align to TRBD2. The J segment lost 7 bases and the V segment lost 1 base, leaving 4 bases of the junction unmatched. This CDR3 has 14 amino acids. Germline assignment: CDR1 SGHDN and CDR2 FVKESK. Written as DNA, the CDR3 is TGTGCCAGCAGCCAAGTGGGAGGGGCAAATGAGCAGTTCTTC. Its protein product is CASSQVGGANEQFF.

CDR3 sequence: CASSKGGENQETQYF. CDR3 bases: TGTGCCAGCAGCAAAGGGGGGGAAAACCAAGAGACCCAGTACTTC. The chain has TRBV21-1 and TRBJ2-5; the D call TRBD2 from the table was never checked on the DNA. TRBV21-1 is noted as a pseudogene. The CDR3 is made up of 15 amino acids.

This clone came up a few times. The gene calls are TRBV19 and TRBJ1-6; D possibly corresponds to TRBD1 (6 bases). V lost 7 bases, J lost 6 bases, and 10 bases lay in between. The CDR3 runs 13 residues. Germline V gene sequence: CDR1 LNHDA, CDR2 SQIVND (reference sequence). CDR3 sequence: CASNTGSNSPLHF. CDR3 nucleotides: TGTGCCAGTAATACAGGGAGTAATTCACCCCTCCACTTT.

This clone has more than one count but fewer than ten. V is TRBV7-9 and J is TRBJ2-3; TRBD2 matches 9 bases. Germline CDR1 is SEHNR and CDR2 is FQNEAQ (reference sequence). Losses at the gene ends were 4 bases for V and 0 bases for J; bases not matched to a gene: 5. The CDR3 is 16 residues long. The CDR3 sequence: CASSYTLAGSTDTQYF. CDR3 coding DNA: TGTGCCAGCAGCTACACCCTAGCGGGAAGCACAGATACGCAGTATTTT.

This clone was seen only a few times. The CDR3 sequence: CASSSEDRAMAFF. CDR3 DNA: TGTGCCAGCAGCTCTGAGGACAGGGCCATGGCTTTCTTT. The rearrangement links TRBV9 to TRBJ1-1; 8 bases match TRBD1. V trimming: 4 bases; J trimming: 11 bases; junction bases outside the gene matches: 10. Germline V lookup: CDR1 SGDLS, CDR2 YYNGEE. The CDR3 has 13 amino acids.

The chain uses TRBV7-2 and TRBJ2-7; weak D call: TRBD2 (5 bases). Trimming cost V 5 bases and J 3 bases, with 14 bases left between them. The CDR3 extends over 14 amino acids. Germline CDR1 SGHTA, CDR2 FQGNSA. The CDR3 bases are TGTGCCAGCAGCCCCGGCCTCGCGGGCTACGAGCAGTACTTC. Translation gives CASSPGLAGYEQYF.

V gene TRBV7-5 combines with J gene TRBJ2-7; TRBD1 is taken as the D call from the table, unchecked against the DNA. TRBV7-5 is shown as a pseudogene. This CDR3 is built from 14 residues. This CDR3 reads CARSFHRVDYEQYF. CDR3 in DNA: TGTGCCAGAAGCTTCCACAGGGTCGACTACGAGCAGTACTTC.

The V call is TRBV19, the J call TRBJ1-6; D may be TRBD1 (6 bases). V was clipped by 6 bases and J by 5 bases, with 14 bases between them. Germline CDR1 reads LNHDA; CDR2 reads SQIVND (reference sequence). The CDR3 runs 15 residues. The CDR3 DNA is TGTGCCAGTAGGGTACAGGGTAGGGATAATTCACCCCTCCACTTT. Translated, it gives CASRVQGRDNSPLHF.

The chain recombines TRBV3-1 (or the pseudogene TRBV3-2) with TRBJ1-1, with TRBD1 identical over 8 bases. Germline V CDR1 and CDR2: LGHDT, YNNKEL (reference sequence). CDR3 length equals 12 residues. The V segment lost 1 base and the J segment 10 bases; nucleotides outside the gene matches: 2. The DNA of the CDR3 is TGTGCCAGCAGCCAAGGGACAGGGACAGCTTTCTTT. It specifies CASSQGTGTAFF.

J is TRBJ2-3 and V is TRBV5-5; TRBD2 matches at 7 bases. This CDR3 has 15 amino acids. From germline, CDR1 is SGHKS and CDR2 YYEKEE (reference sequence). The V segment lost 3 bases and the J segment 3 bases; nucleotides outside the gene matches: 7. In DNA, the CDR3 is TGTGCCAGCAGCTGGAAGGGACTAATGACAGATACGCAGTATTTT. It codes for CASSWKGLMTDTQYF.

The gene calls are TRBV19 and TRBJ1-2; 9 nucleotides align to TRBD1. Germline V gene sequence: CDR1 LNHDA, CDR2 SQIVND (reference sequence). This CDR3 has 12 amino acids. V was clipped by 9 bases and J by 8 bases; unmatched bases: 7. DNA of the CDR3: TGTGCCAGCCGGACAGGGGCGAGGGGCTACACCTTC. Its translation is CASRTGARGYTF.

V gene TRBV25-1 combines with J gene TRBJ1-2; no clear D gene. This CDR3 is 13 amino acids long. Trimming took off 6 bases at V and 7 bases at J, with 15 bases between the two ends. In germline, CDR1 is MGHDK, CDR2 SYGVNS. The CDR3 reads CASSFEGGFGYTF. Here the CDR3 DNA reads TGTGCCAGCAGCTTCGAGGGAGGTTTTGGCTACACCTTC.